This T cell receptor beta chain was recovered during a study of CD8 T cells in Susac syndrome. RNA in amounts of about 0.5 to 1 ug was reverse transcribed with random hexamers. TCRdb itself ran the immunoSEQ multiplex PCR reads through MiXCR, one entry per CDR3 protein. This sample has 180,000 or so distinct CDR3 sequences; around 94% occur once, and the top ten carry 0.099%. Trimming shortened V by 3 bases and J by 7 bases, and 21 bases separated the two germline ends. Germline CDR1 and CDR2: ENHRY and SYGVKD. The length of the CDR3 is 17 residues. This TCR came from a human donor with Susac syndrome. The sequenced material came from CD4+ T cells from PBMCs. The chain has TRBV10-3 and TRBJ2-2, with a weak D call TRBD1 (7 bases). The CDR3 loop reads CAISERGVEGANGELFF. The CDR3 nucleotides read TGTGCCATCAGTGAACGGGGAGTGGAGGGGGCTAACGGGGAGCTGTTTTTT.